This record looks at one T cell receptor (beta chain) sequence and its context. The sample is drawn from a study of cytomegalovirus exposure and HLA in healthy donors. It was with 60 Vbeta and 13 Jbeta primers that the PCR ran. Method: immunoSEQ multiplex PCR; TCRdb's copy keeps in-frame clones and lacks some. The profile shows roughly 120,000 clones, 70% to 90% of them singletons. Germline CDR1 is MNHNY and CDR2 is SVGAGI (reference sequence). The CDR3 consists of 14 residues. Sequenced material: PBMCs. This receptor was taken from a man aged 40-49 years in good health and CMV-seronegative. The V call is TRBV6-6, the J call TRBJ2-5; TRBD1 is a possible D gene (5 bases). The J call may be in error: the DNA end matches TRBJ2-7 better. The CDR3 nucleotides are TGTGCCAGCTCTGGGCTGGGGCAATTGTACGAGCAGTACTTC. Encoded protein: CASSGLGQLYEQYF.